This TCR beta chain was sequenced for a study of blood T cell repertoires in COVID-19. As for the study in general: The United States, Italy and Spain provided the acute and convalescent COVID-19 samples. T cells, B-cell-depleted T cells, or PBMCs provided the cDNA or gDNA that served as material.

In this sample, this clone turned up once. Original analysis: The assay estimated nucleated cells by amplifying reference gene primers. Method: immunoSEQ multiplex PCR; TCRdb's copy keeps in-frame clones and lacks some. The DNA gave D and trimming, while V, J and clone size come from that table. This sample has tens of thousands of clones, with 70% to 85% found just once. Trimming pared 1 base from V and 4 bases from J, leaving 13 bases between. The germline CDR1 and CDR2 sequences are MDHEN and SYDVKM. The CDR3 totals 16 residues. Material for sequencing was peripheral blood. This clonotype was sampled from a man aged 55 to 70 with active or convalescent COVID-19. The chain links TRBV28 to TRBJ2-2, with D possibly being TRBD1 (6 bases). The DNA for the CDR3 is TGTGCCAGCAGTTTATTACAGGGTGCGGGCACCGGGGAGCTGTTTTTT. Amino acids: CASSLLQGAGTGELFF.